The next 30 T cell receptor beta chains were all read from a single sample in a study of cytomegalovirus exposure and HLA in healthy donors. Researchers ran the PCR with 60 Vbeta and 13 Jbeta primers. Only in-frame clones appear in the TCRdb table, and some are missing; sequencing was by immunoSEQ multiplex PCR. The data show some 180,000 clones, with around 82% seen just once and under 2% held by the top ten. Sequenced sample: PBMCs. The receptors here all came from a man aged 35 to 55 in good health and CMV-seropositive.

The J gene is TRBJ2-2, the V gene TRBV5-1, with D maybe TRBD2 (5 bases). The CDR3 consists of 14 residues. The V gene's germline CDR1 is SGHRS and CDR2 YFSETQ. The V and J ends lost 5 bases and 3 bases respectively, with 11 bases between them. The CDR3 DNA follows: TGCGCCAGCAGTCCCCGGGAACACACCGGGGAGCTGTTTTTT. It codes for CASSPREHTGELFF. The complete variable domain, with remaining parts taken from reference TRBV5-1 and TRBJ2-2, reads KAGVTQTPRYLIKTRGQQVTLSCSPISGHRSVSWYQQTPGQGLQFLFEYFSETQRNKGNFPGRFSGRQFSNSRSEMNVSTLELGDSALYLCASSPREHTGELFFGEGSRLTVL.

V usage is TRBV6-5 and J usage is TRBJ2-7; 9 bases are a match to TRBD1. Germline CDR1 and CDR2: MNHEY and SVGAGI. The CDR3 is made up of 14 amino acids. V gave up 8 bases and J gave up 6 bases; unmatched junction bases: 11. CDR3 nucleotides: TGTGCCAGCGGGATACAGGGGGCGCGGTTCGAGCAGTACTTC. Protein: CASGIQGARFEQYF.

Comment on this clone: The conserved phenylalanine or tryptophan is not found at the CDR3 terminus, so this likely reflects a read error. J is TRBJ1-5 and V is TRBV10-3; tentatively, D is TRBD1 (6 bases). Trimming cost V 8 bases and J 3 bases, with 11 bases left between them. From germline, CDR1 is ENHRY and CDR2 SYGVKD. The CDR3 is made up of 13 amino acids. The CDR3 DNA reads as TGTGCCATCGGTCCAGGGGACAATCAGCCCCAGCATCTT. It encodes CAIGPGDNQPQHL.

CDR3 amino acids: CASIPGQNSPGEKLFF. The DNA of the CDR3 is TGTGCCAGTATTCCGGGACAGAACTCCCCTGGTGAAAAACTGTTTTTT. The J gene is TRBJ1-4, the V gene TRBV19; the match to TRBD1 covers 7 bases. V was pared by 7 bases and J by 7 bases, with 15 bases of the junction left unmatched. The CDR3 has 16 amino acids. CDR1 is LNHDA and CDR2 is SQIVND in the germline V gene (reference sequence).

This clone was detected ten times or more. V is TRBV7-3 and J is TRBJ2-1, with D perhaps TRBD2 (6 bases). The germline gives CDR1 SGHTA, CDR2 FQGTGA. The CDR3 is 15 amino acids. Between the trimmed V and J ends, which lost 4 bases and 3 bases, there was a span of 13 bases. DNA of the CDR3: TGTGCCAGCAGCTCTTATAGCGGAAGCTACAATGAGCAGTTCTTC. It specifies CASSSYSGSYNEQFF.

CDR3 in DNA: TGTGCCAGCAGGGACAGGGCTGAGACCCAGTACTTC. It encodes CASRDRAETQYF. The chain combines TRBV27 with TRBJ2-5, with TRBD1 identical over 8 bases. After removal of 6 bases from V and 5 bases from J, the junction contained 2 bases not matched to a gene. The CDR3 contains 12 residues. The germline V gene has CDR1 MNHEY and CDR2 SMNVEV (reference sequence).

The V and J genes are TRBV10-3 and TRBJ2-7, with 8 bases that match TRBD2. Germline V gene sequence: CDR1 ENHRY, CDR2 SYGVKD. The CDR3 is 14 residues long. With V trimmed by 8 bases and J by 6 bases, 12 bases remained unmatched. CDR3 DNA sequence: TGTGCCATCTGGGCGGGAGGCGACCGCCCCGAGCAGTACTTC. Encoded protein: CAIWAGGDRPEQYF.

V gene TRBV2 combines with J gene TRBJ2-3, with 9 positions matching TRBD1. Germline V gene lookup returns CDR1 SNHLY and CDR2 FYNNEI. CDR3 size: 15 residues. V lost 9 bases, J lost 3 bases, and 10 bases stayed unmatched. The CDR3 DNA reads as TGTGCCAGTCGGACAGGGGATCGTAGGACAGATACGCAGTATTTT. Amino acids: CASRTGDRRTDTQYF.

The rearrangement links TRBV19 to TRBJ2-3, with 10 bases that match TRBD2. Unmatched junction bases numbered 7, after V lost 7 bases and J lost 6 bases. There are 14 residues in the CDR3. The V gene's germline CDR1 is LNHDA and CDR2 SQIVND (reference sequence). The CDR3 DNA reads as TGTGCCAGTAAAAAGCAGCGGGAGGGGGATACGCAGTATTTT. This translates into CASKKQREGDTQYF.

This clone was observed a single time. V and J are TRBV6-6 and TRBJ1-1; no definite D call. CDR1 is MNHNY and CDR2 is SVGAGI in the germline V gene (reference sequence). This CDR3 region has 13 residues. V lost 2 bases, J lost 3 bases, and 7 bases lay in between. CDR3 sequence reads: CASSYAGDTEAFF. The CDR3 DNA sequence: TGTGCCAGCAGTTACGCGGGAGACACTGAAGCTTTCTTT.

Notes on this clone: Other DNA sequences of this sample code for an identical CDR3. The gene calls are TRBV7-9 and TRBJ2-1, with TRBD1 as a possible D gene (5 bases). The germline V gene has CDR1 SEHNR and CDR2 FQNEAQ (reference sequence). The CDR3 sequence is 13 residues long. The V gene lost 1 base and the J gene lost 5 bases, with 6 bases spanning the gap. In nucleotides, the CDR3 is TGTGCCAGCAGCTTAGGACAGAACAATGAGCAGTTCTTC. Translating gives CASSLGQNNEQFF.

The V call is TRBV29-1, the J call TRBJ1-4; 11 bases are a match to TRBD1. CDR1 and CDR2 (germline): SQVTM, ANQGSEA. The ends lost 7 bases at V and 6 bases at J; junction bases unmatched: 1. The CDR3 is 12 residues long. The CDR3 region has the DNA TGCAGCGGGACAGGGGGCGATGAAAAACTGTTTTTT. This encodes CSGTGGDEKLFF.

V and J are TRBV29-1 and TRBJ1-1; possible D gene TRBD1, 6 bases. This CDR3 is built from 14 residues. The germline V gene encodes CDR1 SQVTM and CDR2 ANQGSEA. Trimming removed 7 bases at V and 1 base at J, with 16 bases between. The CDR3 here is CSDRSGTRNTEAFF. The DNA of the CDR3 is TGCAGCGACCGATCCGGGACAAGGAACACTGAAGCTTTCTTT.

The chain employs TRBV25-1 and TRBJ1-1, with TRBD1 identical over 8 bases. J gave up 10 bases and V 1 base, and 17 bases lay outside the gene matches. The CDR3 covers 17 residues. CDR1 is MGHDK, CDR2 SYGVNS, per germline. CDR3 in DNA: TGTGCCAGCAGTGAATCCCCCCATCCGGGACAGGCTTTTGTAGCTTTCTTT. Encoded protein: CASSESPHPGQAFVAFF.

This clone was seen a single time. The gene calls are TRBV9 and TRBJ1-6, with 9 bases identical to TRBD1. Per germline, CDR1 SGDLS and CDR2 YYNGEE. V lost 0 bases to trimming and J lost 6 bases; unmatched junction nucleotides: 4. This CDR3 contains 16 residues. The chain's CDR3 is CASSVASGQGNSPLHF. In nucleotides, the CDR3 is TGTGCCAGCAGCGTAGCTTCGGGACAGGGTAATTCACCCCTCCACTTT. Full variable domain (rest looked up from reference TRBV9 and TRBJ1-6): DSGVTQTPKHLITATGQRVTLRCSPRSGDLSVYWYQQSLDQGLQFLIQYYNGEERAKGNILERFSAQQFPDLHSELNLSSLELGDSALYFCASSVASGQGNSPLHFGNGTRLTVT.

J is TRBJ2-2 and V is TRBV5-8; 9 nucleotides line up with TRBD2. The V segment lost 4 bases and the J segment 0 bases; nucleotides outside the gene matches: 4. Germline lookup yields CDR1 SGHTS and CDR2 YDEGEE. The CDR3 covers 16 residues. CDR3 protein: CASSPVAGANTGELFF. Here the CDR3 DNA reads TGTGCCAGCAGCCCCGTAGCGGGAGCGAACACCGGGGAGCTGTTTTTT.

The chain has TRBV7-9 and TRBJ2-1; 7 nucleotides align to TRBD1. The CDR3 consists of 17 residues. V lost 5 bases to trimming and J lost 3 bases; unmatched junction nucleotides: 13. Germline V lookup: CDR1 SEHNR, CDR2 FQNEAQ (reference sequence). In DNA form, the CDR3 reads TGTGCCAGCAGCCTTCCAATCCGGGACAGAGACTACAATGAGCAGTTCTTC. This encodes CASSLPIRDRDYNEQFF. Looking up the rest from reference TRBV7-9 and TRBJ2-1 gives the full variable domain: DTGVSQNPRHKITKRGQNVTFRCDPISEHNRLYWYRQTLGQGPEFLTYFQNEAQLEKSRLLSDRFSAERPKGSFSTLEIQRTEQGDSAMYLCASSLPIRDRDYNEQFFGPGTRLTVL.

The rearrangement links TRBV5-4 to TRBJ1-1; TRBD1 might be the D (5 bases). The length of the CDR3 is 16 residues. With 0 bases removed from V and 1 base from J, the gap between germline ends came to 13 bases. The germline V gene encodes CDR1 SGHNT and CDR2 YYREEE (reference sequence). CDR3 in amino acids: CASSLGGGMSNTEAFF. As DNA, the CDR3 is TGTGCCAGCAGCTTGGGGGGGGGTATGTCGAACACTGAAGCTTTCTTT.

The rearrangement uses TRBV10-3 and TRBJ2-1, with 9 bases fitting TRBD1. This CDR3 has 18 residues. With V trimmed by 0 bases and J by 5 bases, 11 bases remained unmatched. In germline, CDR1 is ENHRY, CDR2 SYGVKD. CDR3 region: CAISESGKGDRDHNEQFF. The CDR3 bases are TGTGCCATCAGTGAGTCGGGGAAAGGGGACAGGGACCACAATGAGCAGTTCTTC.

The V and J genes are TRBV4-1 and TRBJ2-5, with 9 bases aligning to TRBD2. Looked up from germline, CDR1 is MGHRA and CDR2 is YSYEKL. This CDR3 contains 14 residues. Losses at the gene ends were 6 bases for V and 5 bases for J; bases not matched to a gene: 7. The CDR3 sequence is CASSLGLAWETQYF. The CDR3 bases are TGCGCCAGCAGTCTTGGACTAGCGTGGGAGACCCAGTACTTC.

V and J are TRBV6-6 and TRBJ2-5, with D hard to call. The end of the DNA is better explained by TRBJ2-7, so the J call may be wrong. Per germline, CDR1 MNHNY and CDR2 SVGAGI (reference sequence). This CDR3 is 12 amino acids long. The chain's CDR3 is CASKESSYEQYF. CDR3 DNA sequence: TGTGCCAGCAAGGAGAGCAGCTACGAGCAGTACTTC.

The CDR3 nucleotides read TGCAGCGTTGATGAGACTGGGGCCAACGTCCTGACTTTC. It is translated as CSVDETGANVLTF. The V call is TRBV29-1, the J call TRBJ2-6; D gene ambiguous. Germline V CDR1 and CDR2: SQVTM, ANQGSEA. The CDR3 has 13 amino acids. Trimming pared 3 bases from V and 2 bases from J, leaving 5 bases between.

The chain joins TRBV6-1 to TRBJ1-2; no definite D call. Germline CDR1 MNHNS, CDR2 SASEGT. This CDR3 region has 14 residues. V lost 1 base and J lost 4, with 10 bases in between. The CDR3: CASSEGHSLYGYTF. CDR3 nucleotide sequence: TGTGCCAGCAGTGAAGGGCACAGCCTCTATGGCTACACCTTC.

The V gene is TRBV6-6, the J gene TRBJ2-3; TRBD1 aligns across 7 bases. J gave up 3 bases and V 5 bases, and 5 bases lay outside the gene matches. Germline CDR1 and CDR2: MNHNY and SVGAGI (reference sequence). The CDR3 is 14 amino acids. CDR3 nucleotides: TGTGCCAGCAGTCCCCCGGGACAGACAGATACGCAGTATTTT. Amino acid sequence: CASSPPGQTDTQYF.

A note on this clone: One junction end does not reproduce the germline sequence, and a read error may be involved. CDR3 DNA: TGTTCCAGCAGCTTCCCCGGGACTAGCGGGACGAAGGACGAGCAGTACTTC. It translates to CSSSFPGTSGTKDEQYF. V gene TRBV7-9 combines with J gene TRBJ2-7, with 13 positions matching TRBD2. Germline V lookup: CDR1 SEHNR, CDR2 FQNEAQ (reference sequence). This CDR3 comprises 17 residues.

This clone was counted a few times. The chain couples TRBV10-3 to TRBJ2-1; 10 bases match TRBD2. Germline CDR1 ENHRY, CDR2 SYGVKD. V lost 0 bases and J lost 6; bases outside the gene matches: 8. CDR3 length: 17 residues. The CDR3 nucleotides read TGTGCCATCAGTGAGTCGACGGTGCTAGCGGGAGTCAATGAGCAGTTCTTC. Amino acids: CAISESTVLAGVNEQFF.

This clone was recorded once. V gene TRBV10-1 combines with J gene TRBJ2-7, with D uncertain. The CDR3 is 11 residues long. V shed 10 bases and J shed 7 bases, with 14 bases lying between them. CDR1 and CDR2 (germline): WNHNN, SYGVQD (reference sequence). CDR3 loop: CATHRVLEQYF. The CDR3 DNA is TGCGCCACCCACCGGGTTCTGGAGCAGTACTTC.

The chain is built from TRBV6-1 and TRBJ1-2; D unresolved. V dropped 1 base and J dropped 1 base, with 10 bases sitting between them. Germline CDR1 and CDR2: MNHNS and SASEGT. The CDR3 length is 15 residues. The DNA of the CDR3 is TGTGCCAGCAGTGAAGGAGGTCTGCTTAACTATGGCTACACCTTC. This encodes CASSEGGLLNYGYTF.

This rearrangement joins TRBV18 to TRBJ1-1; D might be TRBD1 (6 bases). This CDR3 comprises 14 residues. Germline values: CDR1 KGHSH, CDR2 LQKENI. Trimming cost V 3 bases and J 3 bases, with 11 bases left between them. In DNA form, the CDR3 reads TGTGCCAGCTCACCGAGGCAGGGGTACACTGAAGCTTTCTTT. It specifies CASSPRQGYTEAFF. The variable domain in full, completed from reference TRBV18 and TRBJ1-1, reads NAGVMQNPRHLVRRRGQEARLRCSPMKGHSHVYWYRQLPEEGLKFMVYLQKENIIDESGMPKERFSAEFPKEGPSILRIQQVVRGDSAAYFCASSPRQGYTEAFFGQGTRLTVV.

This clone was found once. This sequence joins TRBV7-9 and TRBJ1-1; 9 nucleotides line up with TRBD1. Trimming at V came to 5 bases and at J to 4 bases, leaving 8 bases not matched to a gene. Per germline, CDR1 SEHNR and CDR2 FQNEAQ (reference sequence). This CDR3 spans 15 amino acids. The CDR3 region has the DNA TGTGCCAGCAGCCAACAGGGGGCGTCGGCCACTGAAGCTTTCTTT. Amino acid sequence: CASSQQGASATEAFF.